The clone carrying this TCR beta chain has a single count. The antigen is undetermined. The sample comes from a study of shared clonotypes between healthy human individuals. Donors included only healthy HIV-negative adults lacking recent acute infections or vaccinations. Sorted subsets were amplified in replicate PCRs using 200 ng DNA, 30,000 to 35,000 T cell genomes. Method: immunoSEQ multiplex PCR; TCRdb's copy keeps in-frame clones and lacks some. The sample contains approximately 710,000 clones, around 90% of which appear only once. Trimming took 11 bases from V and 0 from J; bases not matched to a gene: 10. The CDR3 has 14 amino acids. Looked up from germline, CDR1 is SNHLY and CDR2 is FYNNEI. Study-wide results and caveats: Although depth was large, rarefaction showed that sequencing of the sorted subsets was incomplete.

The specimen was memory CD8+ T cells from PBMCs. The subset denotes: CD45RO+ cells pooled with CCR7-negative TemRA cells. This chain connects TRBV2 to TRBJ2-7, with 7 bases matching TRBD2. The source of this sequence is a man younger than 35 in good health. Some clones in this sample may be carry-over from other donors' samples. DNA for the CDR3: TGTGCCGCGACGAGGGCGGGAGTCTCCTACGAGCAGTACTTC. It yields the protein CAATRAGVSYEQYF. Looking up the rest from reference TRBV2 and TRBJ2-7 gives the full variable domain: EPEVTQTPSHQVTQMGQEVILRCVPISNHLYFYWYRQILGQKVEFLVSFYNNEISEKSEIFDDQFSVERPDGSNFTLKIRSTKLEDSAMYFCAATRAGVSYEQYFGPGTRLTVT.